This T cell receptor (beta chain) was identified in a study of OX40 agonist ivuxolimab in advanced cancers. Germline V gene data show CDR1 as SGHTA and CDR2 as FQGTGA. Unmatched junction bases numbered 3, after V lost 0 bases and J lost 7 bases. This CDR3 has 15 residues. Sequencing used immunoSEQ multiplex PCR; TCRdb keeps in-frame clones, though not all of them. The sample carries roughly 67,000 clones, 80% to 90% recorded once. Study conclusions and caveats: No determination was made of the antigen specificity of the expanded peripheral T cells. Circulating CD4+ and CD8+ T cells showed clonal expansion by week 6 at 0.1 to 3.0 mg/kg.

Of note for this clone: The antigen remains unidentified.

V usage is TRBV7-3 and J usage is TRBJ2-1; 10 bases match TRBD2. This TCR was sampled from an adult with an advanced solid tumor such as melanoma, head and neck, liver or kidney cancer. The source material was CD4+ or CD8+ T cells sorted from blood, sampled in a trial of the OX40 agonist ivuxolimab. The CDR3 bases are TGTGCCAGCAGCTTAACAGCGGGAGGGCCAAATGAGCAGTTCTTC. Translation gives CASSLTAGGPNEQFF.